This TCR beta chain was found in a study of Graves' ophthalmopathy and Graves' hyperthyroidism. Broader study findings: Among expanded thyroid clonotypes above 0.001 frequency, most also occurred in blood.

CDR1 is SNHLY and CDR2 is FYNNEI in the germline V gene. This CDR3 contains 14 residues. Certain patients were not enrolled. These were patients with other autoimmune diseases, uncontrolled infections, pregnancy or lactation. Patients were diagnosed from clinical symptoms, serum thyroxine, TRAb, thyroid ultrasound and orbital computed tomography. What supplied the PBMCs was more than 7.5 ml of fresh peripheral blood. Beta-chain TCR CDR3 regions were amplified from RNA transcripts. An initial RT-PCR round employing HTBI primers preceded a second-round multiplex PCR. TCRdb re-analysed the multiplex PCR reads in MiXCR, keeping a single row per CDR3 protein. The repertoire holds approximately 500,000 distinct CDR3 sequences, with around 15% as singletons. To note about this clonotype: The antigen is unknown. One junction end disagrees with the germline gene, perhaps due to a read error.

The receptor was isolated from a woman between 25 and 40 years old with Graves' ophthalmopathy. The chain employs TRBV2 and TRBJ2-2; D uncertain. The material sequenced was blood. The CDR3 nucleotides read TGTGTCAGCAGTGATTTAAGGGACACCGGGGAGCTGTTTTTT. Translated: CVSSDLRDTGELFF.